What follows are 17 T cell receptor beta chains derived from one specimen sequenced in a study of Ad26.COV2.S vaccination and SARS-CoV-2 variants. As to treatment: about 20 received Ad26.COV2.S at low or high dose, single or two shots; roughly five received placebo; per-sample allocation not given. Sampling was done on day 63 after the first vaccine or placebo injection. Libraries were prepared by immunoSEQ multiplex PCR; TCRdb keeps only in-frame clonotypes and omits some of them. The repertoire holds about 480,000 clones, around 90% seen once, with 9.5% to 15% in the top ten. The material was peripheral blood, obtained in a trial of Ad26.COV2.S vaccine versus placebo. These receptors came from a person aged 18-60 years who received the Ad26.COV2.S COVID-19 vaccine or a placebo.

The rearrangement joins TRBV7-2 to TRBJ2-7, with 9 bases identical to TRBD1. In germline, CDR1 is SGHTA, CDR2 FQGNSA. Trimming cost V 5 bases and J 3 bases; bases outside gene matches: 8. The CDR3 loop spans 15 amino acids. CDR3 sequence reads: CASSGRTGANYEQYF. The CDR3 coding sequence is TGTGCCAGCAGCGGACGGACAGGGGCAAACTACGAGCAGTACTTC.

The chain has TRBV28 and TRBJ2-7; TRBD2 matches 7 bases. V dropped 6 bases and J dropped 3; count of bases not matched to a gene: 11. Germline V gives CDR1 MDHEN, CDR2 SYDVKM. The CDR3 covers 15 residues. The CDR3 nucleotides read TGTGCCAGCAGCCTTCAGGGCGGGAGCCACTACGAGCAGTACTTC. It translates to CASSLQGGSHYEQYF. Full variable domain (rest looked up from reference TRBV28 and TRBJ2-7): DVKVTQSSRYLVKRTGEKVFLECVQDMDHENMFWYRQDPGLGLRLIYFSYDVKMKEKGDIPEGYSVSREKKERFSLILESASTNQTSMYLCASSLQGGSHYEQYFGPGTRLTVT.

V and J are TRBV4-2 and TRBJ2-5, with 10 bases fitting TRBD2. Per germline, CDR1 LGHNA and CDR2 YNFKEQ. The CDR3 has 17 amino acids. V lost 2 bases and J lost 5; bases outside the gene matches: 11. The CDR3 nucleotides read TGTGCCAGCAGCCAAAGATCTGGGACTAGCGTGCTGGAGACCCAGTACTTC. Amino acids: CASSQRSGTSVLETQYF.

This clone appeared a single time. The chain carries TRBV10-3 and TRBJ2-3; 12 nucleotides line up with TRBD2. V was pared by 2 bases and J by 5 bases, with 8 bases of the junction left unmatched. CDR1 ENHRY and CDR2 SYGVKD come from the germline V gene. The CDR3 consists of 17 residues. Here the CDR3 reads CAISEPGLAGGGDTQYF. CDR3 in DNA: TGTGCCATCAGTGAGCCGGGACTAGCGGGCGGCGGAGATACGCAGTATTTT.

This chain connects TRBV29-1 to TRBJ2-7, with 8 positions matching TRBD1. Germline CDR1 and CDR2: SQVTM and ANQGSEA. The trim removed 6 bases at V and 5 bases at J, leaving 12 bases unmatched. The CDR3 runs 14 residues. The CDR3 region is CSVRTGSNGHEQYF. CDR3 nucleotides: TGCAGCGTGCGGACAGGGTCCAACGGCCACGAGCAGTACTTC.

This clone showed up just once. This chain links TRBV4-1 with TRBJ2-1; weak D call: TRBD2 (6 bases). The germline V gene encodes CDR1 MGHRA and CDR2 YSYEKL. V lost 0 bases and J 0 bases, leaving 24 bases between the germline ends. The CDR3 is 21 amino acids. The chain's CDR3 is CASSQEKVVGGGVGSYNEQFF. The CDR3 nucleotides read TGCGCCAGCAGCCAAGAAAAAGTAGTGGGAGGAGGAGTCGGCTCCTACAATGAGCAGTTCTTC.

The V and J genes are TRBV11-2 and TRBJ2-2; D is ambiguous. The V and J ends lost 7 bases and 5 bases respectively, with 8 bases between them. The CDR3 consists of 12 residues. Germline-derived CDR1 and CDR2 are SGHAT and FQNNGV. In DNA, the CDR3 is TGTGCCAGCAACCTCGTGACCGGGGAGCTGTTTTTT. This codes for CASNLVTGELFF.

The genes are TRBV28 and TRBJ1-6, with D possibly being TRBD1 (6 bases). Deletions cut 6 bases from V and 17 bases from J, with 14 bases between. Germline CDR1 is MDHEN and CDR2 is SYDVKM. The CDR3 is 11 residues long. The CDR3 spells CASRDRDLFHF. The CDR3 nucleotides are TGTGCCAGCAGGGACAGAGACTTATTCCACTTT.

The V and J genes are TRBV18 and TRBJ2-1; D is possibly TRBD1 (6 bases). CDR3 length equals 14 residues. CDR1 is KGHSH, CDR2 LQKENI, per germline. The V and J ends lost 2 bases and 5 bases respectively, with 10 bases between them. The CDR3, as DNA: TGTGCCAGCTCACCAACCGGACAGAACAATGAGCAGTTCTTC. It yields the protein CASSPTGQNNEQFF.

The rearrangement links TRBV7-2 to TRBJ2-1; TRBD1 is a possible D gene (6 bases). V lost 4 bases and J lost 0, with 13 bases in between. Germline V CDR1 and CDR2: SGHTA, FQGNSA. The CDR3 spans 16 residues. CDR3 loop: CASSSQGGISYNEQFF. CDR3 in DNA: TGTGCCAGCAGCTCACAAGGGGGAATCTCCTACAATGAGCAGTTCTTC.

The chain has TRBV9 and TRBJ2-7; 9 bases fit TRBD1. The CDR3 contains 15 residues. V lost 4 bases to trimming and J lost 3 bases; unmatched junction nucleotides: 8. The germline gives CDR1 SGDLS, CDR2 YYNGEE. The CDR3 here is CASSQGQGRNYEQYF. CDR3 DNA: TGTGCCAGCAGCCAAGGACAGGGGCGGAACTACGAGCAGTACTTC.

In its sample, this clone was seen a few times. The V gene is TRBV4-1, the J gene TRBJ2-3, with TRBD2 matching over 11 bases. J lost 4 bases, V lost 5 bases, and 5 bases had no gene match. Germline-derived CDR1 and CDR2 are MGHRA and YSYEKL. The CDR3 has 15 amino acids. The CDR3 protein is CASSTLAGGPDTQYF. DNA of the CDR3: TGCGCCAGCAGCACTTTAGCGGGAGGGCCAGATACGCAGTATTTT.

The genes are TRBV19 and TRBJ2-7; TRBD2 agrees at 8 bases. V trimming: 5 bases; J trimming: 2 bases; junction bases outside the gene matches: 20. Germline V gene lookup returns CDR1 LNHDA and CDR2 SQIVND (reference sequence). The CDR3 extends over 19 amino acids. CDR3 DNA: TGTGCCAGTAGTCGCCCCCGGGGGGCTCAGCGGGAGCGAGCCTACGAGCAGTACTTC. Translation gives CASSRPRGAQRERAYEQYF.

Points on this clone: The junction shows a germline mismatch at one end, possibly a read error. V gene TRBV24-1 combines with J gene TRBJ1-5; D is unclear. Germline V gene lookup returns CDR1 KGHDR and CDR2 SFDVKD. This CDR3 is 15 amino acids long. The DNA of the CDR3 is TGTGCCACCAGTGCCGCGACGGGCCCCAATCAACCCCAGCATTTT. It is translated as CATSAATGPNQPQHF.

This clone was detected once. The gene calls are TRBV19 and TRBJ1-5; 7 positions agree with TRBD1. The V gene end was trimmed by 3 bases and the J gene end by 5 bases; junction bases not matched to a gene: 13. The germline gives CDR1 LNHDA, CDR2 SQIVND (reference sequence). The CDR3 extends over 17 amino acids. CDR3 in amino acids: CASSISLGWDSYQPQHF. The CDR3 region has the DNA TGTGCCAGTAGTATTTCTTTGGGTTGGGACAGCTATCAGCCCCAGCATTTT.

The chain has TRBV28 and TRBJ2-5, with a weak D call TRBD2 (7 bases). The CDR3 sequence is 15 residues long. Deletions cut 3 bases from V and 4 bases from J, with 15 bases between. Germline lookup yields CDR1 MDHEN and CDR2 SYDVKM. This CDR3 is CASSFPGGLGETQYF. Written as DNA, the CDR3 is TGTGCCAGCAGTTTCCCGGGGGGCTTGGGAGAGACCCAGTACTTC. Full variable domain (remainder filled in from reference TRBV28 and TRBJ2-5): DVKVTQSSRYLVKRTGEKVFLECVQDMDHENMFWYRQDPGLGLRLIYFSYDVKMKEKGDIPEGYSVSREKKERFSLILESASTNQTSMYLCASSFPGGLGETQYFGPGTRLLVL.

This clone has a single count. This chain links TRBV29-1 with TRBJ1-5; 7 bases map to TRBD1. Per germline, CDR1 SQVTM and CDR2 ANQGSEA. With V trimmed by 4 bases and J by 6 bases, 9 bases remained unmatched. CDR3 length: 14 residues. DNA for the CDR3: TGCAGCGTTGGGGATAGGGGGCTTAGTCAGCCCCAGCATTTT. Encoded protein: CSVGDRGLSQPQHF.